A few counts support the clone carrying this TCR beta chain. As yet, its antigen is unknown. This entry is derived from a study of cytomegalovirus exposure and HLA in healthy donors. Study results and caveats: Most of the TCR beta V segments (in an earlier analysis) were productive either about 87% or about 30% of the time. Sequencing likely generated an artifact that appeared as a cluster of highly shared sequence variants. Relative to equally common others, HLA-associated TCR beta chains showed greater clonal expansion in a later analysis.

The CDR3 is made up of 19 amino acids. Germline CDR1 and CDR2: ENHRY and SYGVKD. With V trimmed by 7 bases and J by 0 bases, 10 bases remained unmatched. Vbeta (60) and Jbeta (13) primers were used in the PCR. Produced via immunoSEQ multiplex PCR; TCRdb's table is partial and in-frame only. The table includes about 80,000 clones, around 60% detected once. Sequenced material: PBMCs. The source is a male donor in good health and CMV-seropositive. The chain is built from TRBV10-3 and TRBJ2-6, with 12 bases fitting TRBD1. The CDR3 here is CAITGGPGQGASGANVLTF. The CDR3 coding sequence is TGTGCCATCACTGGGGGGCCGGGACAGGGGGCCTCTGGGGCCAACGTCCTGACTTTC.